This TCR beta chain was captured by sequencing in a study of CD8 T cells in ankylosing spondylitis (dated 2017 in TCRdb). Background for the entire study: To find TCR variants linked to disease, the study profiled T cell receptor beta repertoires in ankylosing spondylitis patients and healthy donors. Samples of peripheral blood were taken, and for ankylosing spondylitis patients, synovial fluid was collected as well. The full study cohort comprised 25 ankylosing spondylitis patients and about a hundred healthy donors.

The investigation overall reported the following: A TCR beta motif of seven or eight highly homologous amino acid variants appeared characteristic of blood from ankylosing spondylitis patients. The disease-linked clones had a CD8+ phenotype and were found at relatively low frequencies in peripheral blood. The disease-linked clones were reported as significantly enriched in matched synovial fluid samples from ankylosing spondylitis patients. Some TCR beta motif variants had previously been reported in synovial fluid and blood of reactive arthritis patients, which suggested common disease-initiation mechanisms.

This clonotype was seen at least ten times. Its antigen target is currently unknown. No clone much larger than this one lies a single base away; base qualities are absent. The V end loses 5 bases and the J end loses 7 bases, and a stretch of 8 bases separates them. The CDR3, cysteine through phenylalanine, is 11 amino acids long. Just the 33-base CDR3 DNA is kept, in frame starting at base 1. The reads were generated on an Illumina HiSeq 2500. Quantitative 5'-RACE with molecular barcodes was the method used to prepare the TCR beta libraries. The authors' analysis ran thus. A new computational method, built on a probabilistic model of VDJ rearrangement, was used to identify disease-linked TCR variants. TCRdb reprocessed the public reads (quality trimming at Q25 with fastp, clone calling with MiXCR) and kept in-frame beta chains. A single entry per CDR3 protein holds the most common genes and DNA from its merged rows. TCRdb, not the authors, supplied the V and J calls. The sample data list fewer than 200,000 distinct CDR3 sequences, and approximately 9.9% of these were observed just once. The ten largest clonotypes hold over 13% of the sample.

The sequenced sample consisted of blood, either unsorted or a sorted T cell fraction (not recorded which). This TCR came from a female donor with ankylosing spondylitis or in good health (not recorded which). The chain employs TRBV12-3 or TRBV12-4 and TRBJ2-5, with an unclear D gene assignment. The CDR3 loop reads CASSKLGTQYF. The DNA reads TGTGCCAGCAGTAAGCTGGGGACCCAGTACTTC.